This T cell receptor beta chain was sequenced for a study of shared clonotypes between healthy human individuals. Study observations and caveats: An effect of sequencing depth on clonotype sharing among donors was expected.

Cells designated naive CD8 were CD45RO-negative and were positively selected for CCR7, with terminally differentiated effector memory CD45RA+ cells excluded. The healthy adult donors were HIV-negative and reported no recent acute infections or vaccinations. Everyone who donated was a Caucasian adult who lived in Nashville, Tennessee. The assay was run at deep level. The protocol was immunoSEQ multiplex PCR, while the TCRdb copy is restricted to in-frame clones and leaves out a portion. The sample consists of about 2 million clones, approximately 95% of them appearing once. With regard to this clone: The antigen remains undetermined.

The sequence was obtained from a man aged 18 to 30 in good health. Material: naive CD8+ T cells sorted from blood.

As DNA, the CDR3 is TGTGCCAGCAGTGAACTTACGGGCGGAGCGGGGACCACAGATACGCAGTATTTT. Its translation is CASSELTGGAGTTDTQYF. This sequence joins TRBV6-1 and TRBJ2-3, with 7 bases lining up with TRBD2. Losses at the gene ends were 2 bases for V and 2 bases for J; bases not matched to a gene: 13. From germline, CDR1 is MNHNS and CDR2 SASEGT. The CDR3 is made up of 18 amino acids.